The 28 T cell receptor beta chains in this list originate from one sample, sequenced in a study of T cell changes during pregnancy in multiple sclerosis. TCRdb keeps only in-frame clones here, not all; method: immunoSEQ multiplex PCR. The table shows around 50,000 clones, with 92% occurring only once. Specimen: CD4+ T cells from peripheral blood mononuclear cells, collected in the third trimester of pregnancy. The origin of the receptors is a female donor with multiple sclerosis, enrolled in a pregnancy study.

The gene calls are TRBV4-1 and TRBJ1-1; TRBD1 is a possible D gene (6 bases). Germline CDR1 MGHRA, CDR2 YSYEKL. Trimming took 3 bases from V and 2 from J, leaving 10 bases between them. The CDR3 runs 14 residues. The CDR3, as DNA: TGCGCCAGCAGCCAGGACAGTTCAAACACTGAAGCTTTCTTT. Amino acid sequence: CASSQDSSNTEAFF.

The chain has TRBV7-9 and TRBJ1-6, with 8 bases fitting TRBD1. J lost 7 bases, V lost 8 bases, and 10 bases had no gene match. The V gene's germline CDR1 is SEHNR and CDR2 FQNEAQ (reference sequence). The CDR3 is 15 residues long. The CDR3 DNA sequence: TGTGCCAGCGATCATAGACAGGGGCCGAATTCACCCCTCCACTTT. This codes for CASDHRQGPNSPLHF. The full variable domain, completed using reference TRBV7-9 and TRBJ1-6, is DTGVSQNPRHKITKRGQNVTFRCDPISEHNRLYWYRQTLGQGPEFLTYFQNEAQLEKSRLLSDRFSAERPKGSFSTLEIQRTEQGDSAMYLCASDHRQGPNSPLHFGNGTRLTVT.

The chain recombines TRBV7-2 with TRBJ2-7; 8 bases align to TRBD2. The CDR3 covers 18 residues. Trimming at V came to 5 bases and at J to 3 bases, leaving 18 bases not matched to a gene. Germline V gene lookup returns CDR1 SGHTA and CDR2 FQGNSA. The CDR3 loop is CASSPITFSGESGYEQYF. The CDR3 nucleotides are TGTGCCAGCAGCCCAATAACTTTTAGCGGGGAAAGTGGCTACGAGCAGTACTTC.

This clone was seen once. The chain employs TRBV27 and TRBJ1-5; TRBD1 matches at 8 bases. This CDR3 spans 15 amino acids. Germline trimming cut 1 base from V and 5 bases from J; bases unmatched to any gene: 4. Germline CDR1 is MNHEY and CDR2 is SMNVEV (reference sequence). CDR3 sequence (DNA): TGTGCCAGCAGTTTATTTGGACAGGGCGATCAGCCCCAGCATTTT. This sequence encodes CASSLFGQGDQPQHF.

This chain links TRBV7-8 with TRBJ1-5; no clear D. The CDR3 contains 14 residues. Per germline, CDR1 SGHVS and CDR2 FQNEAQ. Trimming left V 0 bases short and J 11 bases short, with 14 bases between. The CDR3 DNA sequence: TGTGCCAGCAGCTTAGCTTCGGGAGGGCCAGCCCAGCATTTT. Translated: CASSLASGGPAQHF. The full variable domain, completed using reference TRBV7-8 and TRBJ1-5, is GAGVSQSPRYKVAKRGQDVALRCDPISGHVSLFWYQQALGQGPEFLTYFQNEAQLDKSGLPSDRFFAERPEGSVSTLKIQRTQQEDSAVYLCASSLASGGPAQHFGDGTRLSIL.

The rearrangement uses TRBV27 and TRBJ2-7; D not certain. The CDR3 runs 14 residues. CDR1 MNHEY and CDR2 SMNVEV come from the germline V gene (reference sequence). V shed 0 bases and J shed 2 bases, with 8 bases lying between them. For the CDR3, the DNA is TGTGCCAGCAGTTTATCGGTGAGCCCCTACGAGCAGTACTTC. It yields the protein CASSLSVSPYEQYF.

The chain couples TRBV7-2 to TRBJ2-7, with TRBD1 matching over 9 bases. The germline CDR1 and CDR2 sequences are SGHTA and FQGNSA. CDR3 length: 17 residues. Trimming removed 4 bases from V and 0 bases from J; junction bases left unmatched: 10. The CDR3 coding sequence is TGTGCCAGCAGCTCAGAGTGGACAGGGGTTTCCTCCTACGAGCAGTACTTC. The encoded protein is CASSSEWTGVSSYEQYF.

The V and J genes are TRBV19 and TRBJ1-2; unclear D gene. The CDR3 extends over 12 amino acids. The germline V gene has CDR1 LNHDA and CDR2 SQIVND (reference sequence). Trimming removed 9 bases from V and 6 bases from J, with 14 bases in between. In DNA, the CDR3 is TGTGCCAGCGGACCGACTAGGGATGGCTACACCTTC. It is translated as CASGPTRDGYTF.

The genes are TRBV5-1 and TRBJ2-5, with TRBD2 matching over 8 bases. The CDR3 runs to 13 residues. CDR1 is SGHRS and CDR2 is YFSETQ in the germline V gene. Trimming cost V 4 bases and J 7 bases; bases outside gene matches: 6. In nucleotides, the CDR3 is TGCGCCAGCAGCCCGGACAGCGGGGGGACCCAGTACTTC. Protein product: CASSPDSGGTQYF.

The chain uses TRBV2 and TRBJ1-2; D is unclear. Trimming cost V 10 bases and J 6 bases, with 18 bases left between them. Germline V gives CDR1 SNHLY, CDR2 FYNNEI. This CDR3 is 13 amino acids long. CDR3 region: CATAAQAPHGYTF. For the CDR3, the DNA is TGTGCCACAGCGGCCCAGGCCCCCCATGGCTACACCTTC.

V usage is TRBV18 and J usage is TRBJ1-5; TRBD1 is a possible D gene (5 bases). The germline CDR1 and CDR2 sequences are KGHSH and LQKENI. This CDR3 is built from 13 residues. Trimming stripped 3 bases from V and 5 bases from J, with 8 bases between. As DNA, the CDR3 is TGTGCCAGCTCACCTTCACAGGATCAGCCCCAGCATTTT. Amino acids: CASSPSQDQPQHF.

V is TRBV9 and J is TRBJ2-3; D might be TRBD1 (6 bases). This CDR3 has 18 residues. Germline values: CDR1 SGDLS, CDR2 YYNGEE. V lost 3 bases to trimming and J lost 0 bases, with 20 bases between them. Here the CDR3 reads CASSDSPPGHTSTDTQYF. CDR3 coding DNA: TGTGCCAGCAGCGACAGCCCCCCGGGACACACTAGCACAGATACGCAGTATTTT.

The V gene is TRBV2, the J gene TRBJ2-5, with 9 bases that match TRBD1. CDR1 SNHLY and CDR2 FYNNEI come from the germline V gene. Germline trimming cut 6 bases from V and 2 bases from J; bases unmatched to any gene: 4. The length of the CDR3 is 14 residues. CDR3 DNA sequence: TGTGCCAGCAGGGAACAGGGGGCTCAAGAGACCCAGTACTTC. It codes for CASREQGAQETQYF. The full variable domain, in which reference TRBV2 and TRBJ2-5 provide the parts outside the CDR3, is EPEVTQTPSHQVTQMGQEVILRCVPISNHLYFYWYRQILGQKVEFLVSFYNNEISEKSEIFDDQFSVERPDGSNFTLKIRSTKLEDSAMYFCASREQGAQETQYFGPGTRLLVL.

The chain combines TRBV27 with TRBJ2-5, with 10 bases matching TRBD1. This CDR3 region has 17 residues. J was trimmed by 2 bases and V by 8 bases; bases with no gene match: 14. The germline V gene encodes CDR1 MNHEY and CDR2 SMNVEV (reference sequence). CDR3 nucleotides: TGTGCCAGCTCGAGGAGGCGCGGGACAGGGGATCAAGAGACCCAGTACTTC. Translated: CASSRRRGTGDQETQYF.

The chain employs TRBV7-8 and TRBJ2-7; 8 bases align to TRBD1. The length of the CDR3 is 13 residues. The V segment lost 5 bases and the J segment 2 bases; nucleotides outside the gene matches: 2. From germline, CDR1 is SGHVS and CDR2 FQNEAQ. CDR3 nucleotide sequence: TGTGCCAGCAGCAGGACAGGGACCTACGAGCAGTACTTC. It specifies CASSRTGTYEQYF.

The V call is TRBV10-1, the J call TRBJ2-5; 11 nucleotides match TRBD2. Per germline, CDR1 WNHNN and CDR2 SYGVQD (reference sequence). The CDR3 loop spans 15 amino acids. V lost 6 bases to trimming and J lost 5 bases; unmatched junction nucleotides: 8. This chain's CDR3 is CASRSSGGAKETQYF. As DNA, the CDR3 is TGCGCCAGCAGGAGTAGCGGGGGGGCCAAGGAGACCCAGTACTTC.

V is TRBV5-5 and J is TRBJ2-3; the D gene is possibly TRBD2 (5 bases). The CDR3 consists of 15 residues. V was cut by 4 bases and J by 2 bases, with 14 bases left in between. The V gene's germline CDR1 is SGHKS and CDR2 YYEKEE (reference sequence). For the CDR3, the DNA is TGTGCCAGCAGCCGGACTCCGGCGGCCACAGATACGCAGTATTTT. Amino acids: CASSRTPAATDTQYF.

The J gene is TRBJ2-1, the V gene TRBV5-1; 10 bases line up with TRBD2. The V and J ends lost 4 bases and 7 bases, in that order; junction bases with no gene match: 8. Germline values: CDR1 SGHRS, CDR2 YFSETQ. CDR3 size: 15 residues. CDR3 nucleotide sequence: TGCGCCAGCAGCGCAGTAGCGGGGGGTAGTAATGAGCAGTTCTTC. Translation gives CASSAVAGGSNEQFF.

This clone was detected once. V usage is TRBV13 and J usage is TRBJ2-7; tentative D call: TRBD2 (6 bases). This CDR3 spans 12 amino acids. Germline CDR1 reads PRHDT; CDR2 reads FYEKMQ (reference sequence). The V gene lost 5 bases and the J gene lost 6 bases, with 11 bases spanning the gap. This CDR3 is CASSPSELEQYF. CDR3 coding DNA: TGTGCCAGCAGCCCTAGCGAGCTCGAGCAGTACTTC.

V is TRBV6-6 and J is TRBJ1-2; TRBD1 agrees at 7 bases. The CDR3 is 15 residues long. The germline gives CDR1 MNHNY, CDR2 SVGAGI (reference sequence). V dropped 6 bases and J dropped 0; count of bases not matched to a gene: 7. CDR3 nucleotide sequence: TGTGCCAGCAGAGAGACAGGGTCAACTAACTATGGCTACACCTTC. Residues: CASRETGSTNYGYTF.

In nucleotides, the CDR3 is TGTGCCAGCAGTGAACAGGGGGCATTAGTCACTGAAGCTTTCTTT. It codes for CASSEQGALVTEAFF. V is TRBV6-1 and J is TRBJ1-1; 8 bases are shared with TRBD1. CDR3 size: 15 residues. Trimming took 2 bases from V and 4 from J; bases not matched to a gene: 6. The V gene's germline CDR1 is MNHNS and CDR2 SASEGT.

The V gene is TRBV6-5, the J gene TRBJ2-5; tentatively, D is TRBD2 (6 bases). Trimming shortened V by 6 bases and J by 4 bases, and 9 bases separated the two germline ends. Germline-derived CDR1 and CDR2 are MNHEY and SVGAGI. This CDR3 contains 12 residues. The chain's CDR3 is CASRTGRETQYF. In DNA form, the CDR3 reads TGTGCCAGCAGAACCGGGAGAGAGACCCAGTACTTC.

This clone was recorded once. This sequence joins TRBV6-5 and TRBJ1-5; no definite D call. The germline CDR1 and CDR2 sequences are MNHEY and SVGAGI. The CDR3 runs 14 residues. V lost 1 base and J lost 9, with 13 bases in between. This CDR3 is CASSYFADSGPQHF. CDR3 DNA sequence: TGTGCCAGCAGTTACTTTGCCGACTCGGGGCCCCAGCATTTT.

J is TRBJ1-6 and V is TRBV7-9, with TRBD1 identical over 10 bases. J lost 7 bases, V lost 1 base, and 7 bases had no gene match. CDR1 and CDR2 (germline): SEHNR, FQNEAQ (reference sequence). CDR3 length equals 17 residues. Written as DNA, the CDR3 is TGTGCCAGCAGCTTAGGAGACAGGGGGCGGTCGAATTCACCCCTCCACTTT. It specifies CASSLGDRGRSNSPLHF.

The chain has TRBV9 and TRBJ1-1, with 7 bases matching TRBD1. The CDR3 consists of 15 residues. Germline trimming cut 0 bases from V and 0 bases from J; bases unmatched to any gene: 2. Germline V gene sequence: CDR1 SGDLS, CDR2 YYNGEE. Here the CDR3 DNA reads TGTGCCAGCAGCGTAGGGGACAGTCTGAACACTGAAGCTTTCTTT. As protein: CASSVGDSLNTEAFF.

CDR3 loop: CASSERGRGEAFF. The CDR3 DNA sequence: TGTGCCAGCAGTGAAAGGGGTAGGGGTGAAGCTTTCTTT. The rearrangement uses TRBV6-1 and TRBJ1-1; D possibly corresponds to TRBD1 (5 bases). The CDR3 sequence is 13 residues long. CDR1 MNHNS and CDR2 SASEGT come from the germline V gene. The V gene lost 2 bases and the J gene lost 7 bases, with 11 bases spanning the gap.

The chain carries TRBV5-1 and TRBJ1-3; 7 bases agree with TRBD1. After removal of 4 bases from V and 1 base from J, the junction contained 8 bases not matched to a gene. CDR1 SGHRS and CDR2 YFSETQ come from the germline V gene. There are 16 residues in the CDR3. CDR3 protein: CASSKEDRPSGNTIYF. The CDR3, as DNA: TGCGCCAGCAGCAAAGAGGACAGGCCTTCTGGAAACACCATATATTTT.

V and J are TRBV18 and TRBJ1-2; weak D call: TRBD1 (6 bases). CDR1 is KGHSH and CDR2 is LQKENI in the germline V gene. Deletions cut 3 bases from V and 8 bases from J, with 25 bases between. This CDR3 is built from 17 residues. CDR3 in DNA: TGTGCCAGCTCACCCAATCAGGTTCGGGACACTACTTTAGGCTACACCTTC. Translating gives CASSPNQVRDTTLGYTF. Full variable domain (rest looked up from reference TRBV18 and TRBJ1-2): NAGVMQNPRHLVRRRGQEARLRCSPMKGHSHVYWYRQLPEEGLKFMVYLQKENIIDESGMPKERFSAEFPKEGPSILRIQQVVRGDSAAYFCASSPNQVRDTTLGYTFGSGTRLTVV.